These 32 T cell receptor beta chains were sequenced from one sample in a study of identical twins (dated by TCRdb to the mid-2010s). Library creation used 5' RACE. Sequencing took place on an Illumina HiSeq 2000. TCRdb took the public reads, trimmed them with fastp at Q25, ran MiXCR for clone calling and kept in-frame beta chains. Identical CDR3 protein sequences are pooled into one entry, listed with their most common genes and DNA. The sample has approximately 230,000 distinct CDR3 sequences on record, 5.5% to 7.5% of them singletons. The top ten clonotypes cover roughly 15% of the sample. This same sample was also part of a study on T cells expressing NK-cell markers.

Sequencing used CD8+ T cells sorted from blood. These receptor sequences come from a woman under 30 in good health.

This clonotype was detected ten times or more. This chain uses TRBV12-3 or TRBV12-4 with TRBJ1-2; TRBD1 matches at 7 bases. The junction had 13 bases not matched to a gene; V was cut back by 8 bases and J by 4 bases. The CDR3 is made up of 15 amino acids. The CDR3 coding sequence is TGTGCCAGCTGGGAGACAGGGAGAGGAAGCTATGGCTACACCTTC. The encoded protein is CASWETGRGSYGYTF.

This clonotype has ten or more counts. J is TRBJ1-4 and V is TRBV12-3 or TRBV12-4; D gene unclear. Trimming took 6 bases from V and 0 from J, leaving 11 bases between them. CDR3 size: 15 residues. CDR3: CASSPSDATNEKLFF. CDR3 DNA: TGTGCCAGCAGCCCCTCAGATGCAACTAATGAAAAACTGTTTTTT.

This clonotype was recorded a few times. The V and J genes are TRBV2 and TRBJ2-1; no clear D gene. Germline V gene sequence: CDR1 SNHLY, CDR2 FYNNEI. Trimming took off 6 bases at V and 6 bases at J, with 9 bases between the two ends. The CDR3 runs 12 residues. DNA for the CDR3: TGTGCCAGCAGGGGTGGGTTCAATGAGCAGTTCTTC. Residues: CASRGGFNEQFF.

The table lists this clonotype with a few counts. The CDR3 nucleotides read TGCAGTGCCCCCGTCACGCTTAACTATGGCTACACCTTC. Protein sequence: CSAPVTLNYGYTF. The J gene is TRBJ1-2, the V gene TRBV20-1, with unresolved D. Trimming cost V 6 bases and J 1 base, with 12 bases left between them. This CDR3 has 13 amino acids. Germline V gene sequence: CDR1 DFQATT, CDR2 SNEGSKA (reference sequence).

This clonotype was seen a few times. This sequence joins TRBV14 and TRBJ2-1; 8 bases are a match to TRBD1. J was trimmed by 10 bases and V by 5 bases; bases with no gene match: 7. Germline CDR1 and CDR2: SGHDN and FVKESK. The CDR3 runs 13 residues. CDR3 bases: TGTGCCAGCAGCTGGACAGGGACGGGCGAGCAGTTCTTC. Encoded protein: CASSWTGTGEQFF.

This clonotype has a count of ten or more. V usage is TRBV11-1 and J usage is TRBJ2-7; 11 bases fit TRBD2. This CDR3 has 18 residues. Losses at the gene ends were 5 bases for V and 0 bases for J; bases not matched to a gene: 12. Per germline, CDR1 SGHAT and CDR2 FQDESV (reference sequence). The CDR3 is CASSVIGTSGDSSYEQYF. CDR3 nucleotides: TGTGCCAGCAGCGTTATAGGGACTAGCGGAGATAGCTCCTACGAGCAGTACTTC.

The chain uses TRBV7-9 and TRBJ1-2, with D possibly matching TRBD1 (5 bases). This CDR3 has 13 residues. Germline assignment: CDR1 SEHNR and CDR2 FQNEAQ (reference sequence). V lost 3 bases and J lost 7, with 12 bases in between. CDR3 coding DNA: TGTGCCAGCAGCTTCATACAGGAGGGTGGCTACACCTTC. Encoded protein: CASSFIQEGGYTF.

The rearrangement joins TRBV20-1 to TRBJ1-1; D call uncertain. The germline V gene has CDR1 DFQATT and CDR2 SNEGSKA (reference sequence). This CDR3 has 15 amino acids. The V end was cut by 3 bases, the J end by 1 base, with 15 bases between. The DNA for the CDR3 is TGCAGTGCTAGGGTCTTAGGGAACGGGAACACTGAAGCTTTCTTT. This translates into CSARVLGNGNTEAFF.

This chain uses TRBV7-9 with TRBJ2-7; the D gene is possibly TRBD1 (6 bases). The CDR3 length is 13 residues. Per the germline V gene, CDR1 is SEHNR and CDR2 is FQNEAQ (reference sequence). The V gene lost 3 bases and the J gene lost 3 bases, with 9 bases spanning the gap. This chain's CDR3 is CASSFGTIYEQYF. Written as DNA, the CDR3 is TGTGCCAGCAGCTTCGGGACAATCTACGAGCAGTACTTC.

This clonotype was picked up a small number of times. V gene TRBV5-5 combines with J gene TRBJ1-1; possible D gene TRBD1, 6 bases. The germline V gene encodes CDR1 SGHKS and CDR2 YYEKEE (reference sequence). V was cut by 2 bases and J by 5 bases, with 10 bases left in between. The CDR3 length is 13 residues. This CDR3 is CASSLQGGTEAFF. CDR3 sequence (DNA): TGTGCCAGCAGCTTACAGGGCGGGACTGAAGCTTTCTTT. Variable domain in full (rest from reference TRBV5-5 and TRBJ1-1): DAGVTQSPTHLIKTRGQQVTLRCSPISGHKSVSWYQQVLGQGPQFIFQYYEKEERGRGNFPDRFSARQFPNYSSELNVNALLLGDSALYLCASSLQGGTEAFFGQGTRLTVV.

The rearrangement uses TRBV6-2 or TRBV6-3 and TRBJ2-7; 7 bases fit TRBD1. Unmatched junction bases numbered 8, after V lost 6 bases and J lost 3 bases. Germline V gene data show CDR1 as MNHEY and CDR2 as SVGEGT. The CDR3 has 14 amino acids. The CDR3 here is CASSLGQLGYEQYF. The CDR3 DNA follows: TGTGCCAGCAGCCTGGGACAGCTGGGCTACGAGCAGTACTTC.

This clonotype occurred once. The J gene is TRBJ2-7, the V gene TRBV9, with 7 bases matching TRBD1. Germline assignment: CDR1 SGDLS and CDR2 YYNGEE. Trimming took 2 bases from V and 5 from J; bases not matched to a gene: 7. This CDR3 has 14 amino acids. This CDR3 is CASSVETGFDEQYF. CDR3 sequence (DNA): TGTGCCAGCAGCGTTGAGACAGGGTTTGACGAGCAGTACTTC.

This clonotype was seen more than once but under ten times. V is TRBV12-5 and J is TRBJ2-3; weak D call: TRBD2 (7 bases). Germline CDR1 LGHNT, CDR2 FRNRAP. There are 15 residues in the CDR3. Trimming left V 7 bases short and J 2 bases short, with 16 bases between. The CDR3 DNA reads as TGTGCTAGTGAGCCCCGGGGGGCTGCCACAGATACGCAGTATTTT. Its translation is CASEPRGAATDTQYF.

This clonotype was observed at least ten times. The CDR3 nucleotides are TGCAGCGTTTACTCCGGGGAGCTGTTTTTT. Encoded protein: CSVYSGELFF. The genes are TRBV29-1 and TRBJ2-2, with D hard to call. CDR3 length: 10 residues. V lost 5 bases to trimming and J lost 6 bases, with 4 bases between them. Germline V gene sequence: CDR1 SQVTM, CDR2 ANQGSEA.

This clonotype was counted only a few times. CDR3 DNA sequence: TGTGCCAGTAGTCTTCGGAGCGGGAGGGAGTCCTACGAGCAGTACTTC. Translated: CASSLRSGRESYEQYF. This sequence joins TRBV19 and TRBJ2-7, with 10 bases identical to TRBD2. CDR1 LNHDA and CDR2 SQIVND come from the germline V gene (reference sequence). The CDR3 has 16 amino acids. Trimming removed 5 bases from V and 1 base from J; junction bases left unmatched: 8.

This clonotype appeared many times. The gene calls are TRBV29-1 and TRBJ2-4; TRBD1 is a possible D gene (5 bases). CDR3 length equals 16 residues. Trimming took off 0 bases at V and 0 bases at J, with 12 bases between the two ends. Germline V CDR1 and CDR2: SQVTM, ANQGSEA. The DNA for the CDR3 is TGCAGCGTTGAAGAAGCCAGGGCCCTAGCCAAAAACATTCAGTACTTC. Amino acid sequence: CSVEEARALAKNIQYF.

This clonotype was observed a few times. The rearrangement links TRBV27 to TRBJ1-2; the D is unclear. This CDR3 has 12 residues. Trimming shortened V by 5 bases and J by 8 bases, and 12 bases separated the two germline ends. Germline V gene sequence: CDR1 MNHEY, CDR2 SMNVEV (reference sequence). CDR3 DNA: TGTGCCAGCAGTCCCCTAGGAAGCGGCTACACCTTC. It yields the protein CASSPLGSGYTF.

The table lists this clonotype with a few counts. The V gene is TRBV14, the J gene TRBJ2-5; 9 bases match TRBD2. Germline V gives CDR1 SGHDN, CDR2 FVKESK. V was pared by 1 base and J by 7 bases, with 4 bases of the junction left unmatched. The CDR3 loop spans 14 amino acids. CDR3 amino acids: CASSQASGVGTQYF. CDR3 bases: TGTGCCAGCAGCCAAGCTAGCGGGGTCGGGACCCAGTACTTC.

The J gene is TRBJ2-1, the V gene TRBV12-3 or TRBV12-4; D is possibly TRBD1 or TRBD2 (6 bases each). The CDR3 loop spans 15 amino acids. With 0 bases removed from V and 7 bases from J, the gap between germline ends came to 13 bases. The CDR3 reads CASSLAKGEVNEQFF. CDR3 in DNA: TGTGCCAGCAGTTTAGCAAAGGGGGAGGTAAATGAGCAGTTCTTC.

The chain employs TRBV7-9 and TRBJ2-6; D call uncertain. The ends were cut back, 8 bases at V and 3 bases at J, with 5 bases in the middle. The CDR3 length is 12 residues. Germline CDR1 is SEHNR and CDR2 is FQNEAQ (reference sequence). The CDR3 DNA reads TGTGCCAGCCTCAGTGGGGCCAACGTCCTGACTTTC. Its translation: CASLSGANVLTF.

This clonotype was seen at least ten times. The rearrangement uses TRBV11-2 and TRBJ2-1; the D is unclear. In germline, CDR1 is SGHAT, CDR2 FQNNGV. V gave up 1 base and J gave up 6 bases, with 4 bases separating them. The CDR3 extends over 12 amino acids. CDR3 region: CASSLAVNEQFF. The CDR3 coding sequence is TGTGCCAGCAGCTTAGCGGTCAATGAGCAGTTCTTC. Looking up the rest from reference TRBV11-2 and TRBJ2-1 gives the full variable domain: EAGVAQSPRYKIIEKRQSVAFWCNPISGHATLYWYQQILGQGPKLLIQFQNNGVVDDSQLPKDRFSAERLKGVDSTLKIQPAKLEDSAVYLCASSLAVNEQFFGPGTRLTVL.

This clonotype was counted at least ten times. V is TRBV19 and J is TRBJ2-1; 11 bases agree with TRBD2. This CDR3 spans 14 amino acids. Germline values: CDR1 LNHDA, CDR2 SQIVND (reference sequence). J gave up 7 bases and V 1 base, and 0 bases lay outside the gene matches. The CDR3 DNA reads TGTGCCAGTAGTATAGGACTAGCGGGGAATGAGCAGTTCTTC. Translating gives CASSIGLAGNEQFF.

There are a few counts of this clonotype. The V and J genes are TRBV12-3 or TRBV12-4 and TRBJ2-1; TRBD2 is a possible D gene (6 bases). The germline V and J ends were trimmed by 6 bases and 8 bases, with 17 bases remaining between them. CDR3 length equals 14 residues. The CDR3 loop is CASSHSGPGDEQFF. CDR3 DNA: TGTGCCAGCAGCCATAGCGGACCGGGGGATGAGCAGTTCTTC.

This clonotype was seen repeatedly, ten times or more. V is TRBV27 and J is TRBJ2-1; TRBD1 is a possible D gene (6 bases). V was pared by 6 bases and J by 9 bases, with 18 bases between. Germline V gene sequence: CDR1 MNHEY, CDR2 SMNVEV (reference sequence). The CDR3 is 14 amino acids. CDR3: CASSPGHNIGEQFF. The CDR3 DNA follows: TGTGCCAGCAGCCCGGGACATAATATCGGTGAGCAGTTCTTC.

The table lists this clonotype with a few counts. The V and J genes are TRBV15 and TRBJ2-7; no firm D call. Germline V CDR1 and CDR2: LNHNV, YYDKDF (reference sequence). The CDR3 is made up of 16 amino acids. V was shortened by 0 bases and J by 0 bases, with 12 bases between the two germline ends. This CDR3 reads CATSRDLGTSSYEQYF. The CDR3 DNA reads as TGTGCCACCAGCAGAGATTTAGGCACGAGCTCCTACGAGCAGTACTTC.

The sample holds a few counts of this clonotype. This chain links TRBV6-1 with TRBJ2-5; D is undetermined. CDR3 size: 14 residues. Per germline, CDR1 MNHNS and CDR2 SASEGT. Trimming pared 6 bases from V and 5 bases from J, leaving 16 bases between. In DNA form, the CDR3 reads TGTGCCAGCAGCCTCACTCTCCCCGGCGAGACCCAGTACTTC. Amino acids: CASSLTLPGETQYF.

This clonotype has ten or more counts. The gene calls are TRBV27 and TRBJ2-1, with D perhaps TRBD2 (5 bases). The CDR3 totals 15 residues. Germline CDR1 reads MNHEY; CDR2 reads SMNVEV (reference sequence). The V end was cut by 3 bases, the J end by 0 bases, with 9 bases between. The CDR3 loop is CASSLGRASYNEQFF. CDR3 sequence (DNA): TGTGCCAGCAGTTTGGGGAGAGCCTCCTACAATGAGCAGTTCTTC.

This clonotype was observed many times. This chain joins TRBV20-1 and TRBJ2-7; TRBD1 is a possible D gene (5 bases). The V and J ends lost 0 bases and 0 bases respectively, with 12 bases between them. Germline V lookup: CDR1 DFQATT, CDR2 SNEGSKA (reference sequence). CDR3 size: 15 residues. Here the CDR3 reads CSARDRARASYEQYF. In DNA form, the CDR3 reads TGCAGTGCTAGAGATAGGGCCAGGGCCTCCTACGAGCAGTACTTC.

This clonotype was observed at least ten times. Written as DNA, the CDR3 is TGTGCCACCAGCAGAGATCGGGGGGCTGCGGAGACCCAGTACTTC. Protein sequence: CATSRDRGAAETQYF. The chain couples TRBV15 to TRBJ2-5; the D gene is possibly TRBD2 (7 bases). CDR3 length: 15 amino acids. The V gene lost 0 bases and the J gene lost 5 bases, with 13 bases spanning the gap. Germline CDR1 reads LNHNV; CDR2 reads YYDKDF (reference sequence).

This clonotype turned up a few times. The chain employs TRBV6-1 and TRBJ2-7; TRBD1 matches 11 bases. The CDR3 length is 15 residues. Trimming took 4 bases from V and 2 from J; bases not matched to a gene: 4. CDR1 and CDR2 (germline): MNHNS, SASEGT. DNA for the CDR3: TGTGCCAGCAGTGGGACAGGGGGCTCCCCCTACGAGCAGTACTTC. It encodes CASSGTGGSPYEQYF.

This clonotype was seen many times. The genes are TRBV12-3 or TRBV12-4 and TRBJ1-2; TRBD1 aligns across 7 bases. The ends lost 6 bases at V and 8 bases at J; junction bases unmatched: 9. The CDR3 loop spans 13 amino acids. The CDR3: CASRSRGLEGYTF. For the CDR3, the DNA is TGTGCCAGCAGATCGAGGGGGCTTGAAGGCTACACCTTC.

The chain has TRBV6-2 or TRBV6-3 and TRBJ2-7, with 10 nucleotides matching TRBD2. Germline V gene lookup returns CDR1 MNHEY and CDR2 SVGEGT. The CDR3 spans 18 residues. J lost 4 bases, V lost 2 bases, and 14 bases had no gene match. The CDR3 reads CASSYNRRTSGSLYEQYF. Written as DNA, the CDR3 is TGTGCCAGCAGTTACAACAGAAGGACTAGCGGAAGCCTTTACGAGCAGTACTTC.